This paragraph reports one T cell receptor beta chain. Seattle participants joined during active infection and were tracked over time. The entry originates in a study of blood T cell repertoires in COVID-19. Study-wide background: The study drew acute and convalescent COVID-19 samples from the United States, Italy and Spain. Nucleic acid was either cDNA or gDNA, and it came from T cells, B-cell-depleted T cells, or PBMCs.

In the source study's methods: From reference gene primer amplification, estimates of nucleated cell counts were derived. Produced via immunoSEQ multiplex PCR; TCRdb's table is partial and in-frame only. V and J calls and clone size are given by that table; D and trimming were obtained from the DNA. Of 150,000 to 170,000 clones in the sample, approximately 85% were seen once. The sequenced sample consisted of peripheral blood. The TCR was taken from a man between 60 and 75 years old with COVID-19, enrolled during active disease.

This CDR3 is CASSAGGSQNQPQHF. The CDR3 nucleotides read TGTGCCAGCAGCGCGGGGGGCAGCCAGAATCAGCCCCAGCATTTT. The genes are TRBV9 and TRBJ1-5; D is possibly TRBD1 (6 bases). The germline V and J ends were trimmed by 3 bases and 4 bases, with 14 bases remaining between them. CDR1 SGDLS and CDR2 YYNGEE come from the germline V gene. This CDR3 spans 15 amino acids. Supplemented by reference TRBV9 and TRBJ1-5, the full variable domain reads DSGVTQTPKHLITATGQRVTLRCSPRSGDLSVYWYQQSLDQGLQFLIQYYNGEERAKGNILERFSAQQFPDLHSELNLSSLELGDSALYFCASSAGGSQNQPQHFGDGTRLSIL.